This T cell receptor (beta chain) was observed in a study of T cells in Graves' hyperthyroidism and ophthalmopathy. Study information: Blood was drawn when the patient was first diagnosed and still untreated. Whole-study results and caveats: Separating ophthalmopathy from stable hyperthyroidism was achieved by a 13 V-J model. It was a median 6.5 months before onset that the model predicted ophthalmopathy.

The CDR3 sequence is 14 residues long. J lost 1 base, V lost 3 bases, and 3 bases had no gene match. The germline CDR1 and CDR2 sequences are DFQATT and SNEGSKA (reference sequence). Researchers amplified the TCR beta CDR3 regions from RNA transcripts. An initial round of RT-PCR targeting the TCR CDR3 relied on the HTBI primer set. TCRdb itself ran the multiplex PCR reads through MiXCR, one entry per CDR3 protein. The table includes 500,000 to 800,000 distinct CDR3 sequences, roughly 15% detected once. Using around 10 ml of fresh peripheral blood, PBMCs were prepared. This clonotype was recorded a few times. As yet, its antigen is unknown.

The receptor was isolated from a woman aged 50 to 60 with Graves' ophthalmopathy. The sequenced sample consisted of blood. The chain recombines TRBV20-1 with TRBJ2-7; 10 bases are a match to TRBD1. The CDR3 reads CSASRQGASYEQYF. CDR3 bases: TGCAGTGCTAGCCGACAGGGGGCTTCCTACGAGCAGTACTTC.